The sequence of this TCR beta chain was determined in a study of blood T cell repertoires in COVID-19. About the research overall: Sources were T cells, B-cell-depleted T cells, or PBMCs; the material itself was cDNA or gDNA.

Libraries were prepared by immunoSEQ multiplex PCR; TCRdb keeps only in-frame clonotypes and omits some of them. The table includes about 80,000 clones, around four fifths detected once. V lost 3 bases to trimming and J lost 5 bases; unmatched junction nucleotides: 2. Germline V lookup: CDR1 LGHDT, CDR2 YNNKEL (reference sequence). The CDR3 has 15 amino acids. The sequencing input was peripheral blood. The sequence came from an elderly man with active or convalescent COVID-19. This chain uses TRBV3-1 (or the pseudogene TRBV3-2) with TRBJ1-4, with 11 bases lining up with TRBD1. The chain's CDR3 is CASSQGTGGNEKLFF. Written as DNA, the CDR3 is TGTGCCAGCAGCCAGGGGACAGGGGGGAATGAAAAACTGTTTTTT.